One sample yielded the 10 T cell receptor beta chains listed below, sequenced in a study of cytomegalovirus exposure and HLA in healthy donors. PCR employed 60 Vbeta and 13 Jbeta primers. Sequencing used immunoSEQ multiplex PCR; TCRdb keeps in-frame clones, though not all of them. The sample lists 85,000 to 100,000 clones, around 73% seen once, with about 3.5% in the top ten. Sequenced material: PBMCs. Every receptor here comes from a man aged 40-50 years in good health and CMV-seronegative.

This chain connects TRBV18 to TRBJ2-7; 9 bases fit TRBD1. The ends lost 10 bases at V and 4 bases at J; junction bases unmatched: 8. The CDR3 is made up of 13 amino acids. Per the germline V gene, CDR1 is KGHSH and CDR2 is LQKENI. CDR3 protein: CATRGTGLYEQYF. CDR3 in DNA: TGTGCCACCCGCGGGACAGGGTTATACGAGCAGTACTTC.

This chain joins TRBV5-3 and TRBJ1-6; 8 nucleotides align to TRBD1. TRBV5-3 is an open reading frame whose function is uncertain. V lost 0 bases, J lost 9 bases, and 2 bases stayed unmatched. The CDR3 is 14 residues long. The CDR3 loop is CARSLDRGTSPLHF. CDR3 nucleotide sequence: TGTGCCAGAAGCTTGGACAGGGGGACTTCACCCCTCCACTTT.

This clone appeared a few times. The V gene is TRBV6-1, the J gene TRBJ2-1; TRBD2 aligns across 9 bases. The CDR3 is 15 residues long. The junction had 5 bases not matched to a gene; V was cut back by 4 bases and J by 4 bases. In germline, CDR1 is MNHNS, CDR2 SASEGT. This CDR3 is CASSGELAGYNEQFF. The CDR3 DNA reads TGTGCCAGCAGTGGAGAACTAGCGGGTTACAATGAGCAGTTCTTC.

This chain connects TRBV28 to TRBJ1-5; the match to TRBD1 covers 7 bases. J gave up 5 bases and V 5 bases, and 6 bases lay outside the gene matches. The CDR3 length is 14 residues. The germline gives CDR1 MDHEN, CDR2 SYDVKM. The chain's CDR3 is CASSDRVGYQPQHF. CDR3 nucleotide sequence: TGTGCCAGCAGTGACAGGGTTGGATATCAGCCCCAGCATTTT.

The chain links TRBV4-1 to TRBJ1-4; 8 nucleotides agree with TRBD1. The CDR3 is 15 amino acids. Germline V CDR1 and CDR2: MGHRA, YSYEKL. Losses at the gene ends were 2 bases for V and 8 bases for J; bases not matched to a gene: 7. The CDR3 here is CASSQPDRDLEKLFF. The CDR3 DNA follows: TGCGCCAGCAGCCAACCGGACAGGGACCTGGAAAAACTGTTTTTT.

The V call is TRBV7-9, the J call TRBJ1-2, with a weak D call TRBD1 (6 bases). The CDR3 is 14 amino acids. V was cut by 5 bases and J by 12 bases, with 22 bases left in between. CDR1 is SEHNR and CDR2 is FQNEAQ in the germline V gene (reference sequence). CDR3 loop: CASSPGSGAGNDTF. The CDR3 DNA is TGTGCCAGCAGCCCCGGATCAGGGGCCGGAAACGACACCTTC.

The chain recombines TRBV30 with TRBJ1-1, with TRBD1 matching 8 bases. CDR1 is GTSNPN, CDR2 SVGIG, per germline (reference sequence). V lost 1 base, J lost 8 bases, and 6 bases stayed unmatched. The CDR3 covers 13 residues. The CDR3: CAWSGVRGREAFF. The CDR3 DNA reads TGTGCCTGGAGTGGGGTCAGGGGGCGCGAAGCTTTCTTT.

This chain uses TRBV29-1 with TRBJ1-3; TRBD1 aligns across 12 bases. Germline trimming cut 6 bases from V and 2 bases from J; bases unmatched to any gene: 8. Per germline, CDR1 SQVTM and CDR2 ANQGSEA. The CDR3 is made up of 16 amino acids. The DNA for the CDR3 is TGCAGCGTCGCCGGGACAGGGGGCCGCACTGGAAACACCATATATTTT. Encoded protein: CSVAGTGGRTGNTIYF.

The chain carries TRBV25-1 and TRBJ2-7, with D possibly being TRBD1 (6 bases). V was cut by 1 base and J by 2 bases, with 12 bases left in between. Germline CDR1 is MGHDK and CDR2 is SYGVNS. This CDR3 is built from 15 residues. The CDR3 loop reads CASSEFPTGAYEQYF. CDR3 coding DNA: TGTGCCAGCAGTGAATTCCCGACAGGTGCCTACGAGCAGTACTTC.

J is TRBJ2-7 and V is TRBV28; 7 bases are shared with TRBD1. The CDR3 spans 14 residues. The germline CDR1 and CDR2 sequences are MDHEN and SYDVKM. Unmatched junction bases numbered 2, after V lost 1 base and J lost 2 bases. The CDR3 coding sequence is TGTGCCAGCAGTTTATACAGGGGCACCTACGAGCAGTACTTC. Protein sequence: CASSLYRGTYEQYF.